This T cell receptor (beta chain) stems from a study of human T cells and chemical hapten exposure. Time point denoted: pre-sensitization, week 0. Treatment in this sample: therapeutic diphenylcyclopropenone sensitization with weekly scalp DPC. TCRdb re-called the RACE reads through MiXCR, storing one row per CDR3 protein. The sample shows around 380,000 distinct CDR3 sequences, around 5.5% of them seen only once. Only a few counts were recorded for this clonotype. Germline-derived CDR1 and CDR2 are SGHVS and FNYEAQ. The CDR3 totals 14 residues. The germline V and J ends were trimmed by 1 base and 1 base, with 8 bases remaining between them.

The input for sequencing was whole blood, taken in connection with sensitization to the hapten diphenylcyclopropenone (DPC). V usage is TRBV7-6 and J usage is TRBJ2-7; no clear D gene. The source of this sequence is a woman aged 18-29 years with alopecia areata. Some clones in this sample may be carry-over from other donors' samples. CDR3 protein: CASSLELSSYEQYF. The CDR3 DNA is TGTGCCAGCAGCTTAGAACTGTCATCCTACGAGCAGTACTTC.